This T cell receptor (beta chain) was documented in a study of cytomegalovirus exposure and HLA in healthy donors. A multiplex PCR was run with 60 Vbeta primers and 13 Jbeta primers. Produced via immunoSEQ multiplex PCR; TCRdb's table is partial and in-frame only. The table includes around 36,000 clones, 75% to 85% detected once. Study results and limitations: Common viral pathogens seemed to be connected with several of the most significant clusters, according to a later analysis. Researchers counted around 180 TCR beta chains as cytomegalovirus-associated. Highly shared sequence variants in one cluster were likely a sequencing artifact.

The CDR3 totals 16 residues. Germline V gene sequence: CDR1 MGHRA, CDR2 YSYEKL. Trimming shortened V by 0 bases and J by 8 bases, and 19 bases separated the two germline ends. Regarding this clone: Its cognate antigen is unknown.

Sequencing used PBMCs. This sequence was found in a woman aged 35 to 49 in good health and CMV-seronegative. The gene calls are TRBV4-1 and TRBJ1-2, with TRBD1 as a possible D gene (6 bases). CDR3 sequence reads: CASSQDRGLGANGYTF. The CDR3 DNA reads as TGCGCCAGCAGCCAAGATAGGGGGTTGGGGGCCAACGGCTACACCTTC.